A selection of T cell receptor beta chains follows, all from one sample in a study of shared clonotypes between healthy human individuals. Clones were sequenced by immunoSEQ multiplex PCR, and TCRdb holds only the in-frame ones, with some missing. The sample shows 1.6 million or so clones, 96% of them seen only once. Sequencing was carried out using naive CD4+ T cells sorted from blood. The receptors were gathered from a man in his thirties or forties in good health. Both conserved end residues are part of each CDR3. The order of the fields is V gene, clone size, CDR3 length, J gene, D gene, CDR3 protein, CDR3 DNA. D genes are given only for firm matches. Clone size, where shown, is once, few, many, or a class for clones that have expanded.

v_gene: TRBV28; abundance: once; len: 14; j_gene: TRBJ1-1; d_gene: TRBD1; CDR3aa: CASSTGTGNTEAFF; CDR3nt: TGTGCCAGCAGCACAGGGACAGGGAACACTGAAGCTTTCTTT
v_gene: TRBV7-9; abundance: .; len: 14; j_gene: TRBJ2-7; d_gene: .; CDR3aa: CASSLGGGKHEQYF; CDR3nt: TGTGCCAGCAGCTTGGGGGGCGGGAAACACGAGCAGTACTTC
v_gene: TRBV11-3; abundance: .; len: 15; j_gene: TRBJ2-2; d_gene: .; CDR3aa: CASSRRGPGTGELFF; CDR3nt: TGTGCCAGCAGCCGGCGGGGGCCGGGCACCGGGGAGCTGTTTTTT
v_gene: TRBV27; abundance: .; len: 14; j_gene: TRBJ2-5; d_gene: TRBD2; CDR3aa: CASRGLAVGETQYF; CDR3nt: TGTGCCAGCAGAGGACTAGCGGTAGGAGAGACCCAGTACTTC
v_gene: TRBV5-1; abundance: .; len: 15; j_gene: TRBJ2-1; d_gene: TRBD2; CDR3aa: CASSLGLAGRNEQFF; CDR3nt: TGCGCCAGCAGCTTGGGTCTAGCGGGCCGCAATGAGCAGTTCTTC
v_gene: TRBV25-1; abundance: once; len: 17; j_gene: TRBJ2-3; d_gene: TRBD1; CDR3aa: CASSEIPGTGNTDTQYF; CDR3nt: TGTGCCAGCAGTGAAATCCCCGGGACAGGGAACACAGATACGCAGTATTTT
v_gene: TRBV4-2; abundance: .; len: 17; j_gene: TRBJ2-3; d_gene: .; CDR3aa: CASSLHSEGPLYDTQYF; CDR3nt: TGTGCCAGCAGCCTACATTCCGAGGGCCCCTTATACGATACGCAGTATTTT
v_gene: TRBV5-4; abundance: .; len: 14; j_gene: TRBJ1-2; d_gene: .; CDR3aa: CASSPIQENYGYTF; CDR3nt: TGTGCCAGCAGCCCGATACAGGAGAACTATGGCTACACCTTC
v_gene: TRBV10-3; abundance: .; len: 16; j_gene: TRBJ1-5; d_gene: .; CDR3aa: CAISEVQVLSNQPQHF; CDR3nt: TGTGCCATCAGTGAGGTTCAGGTGCTGAGCAATCAGCCCCAGCATTTT
v_gene: TRBV7-2; abundance: .; len: 15; j_gene: TRBJ2-5; d_gene: .; CDR3aa: CASSFYFLVQETQYF; CDR3nt: TGTGCCAGCAGCTTCTACTTTCTAGTCCAAGAGACCCAGTACTTC
v_gene: TRBV7-9; abundance: .; len: 14; j_gene: TRBJ2-7; d_gene: TRBD1; CDR3aa: CASTVTGEISEQYF; CDR3nt: TGTGCCAGCACTGTCACAGGGGAGATCTCCGAGCAGTACTTC
v_gene: TRBV18; abundance: .; len: 16; j_gene: TRBJ2-3; d_gene: TRBD2; CDR3aa: CASSPTGLAGADTQYF; CDR3nt: TGTGCCAGCTCACCTACCGGGCTAGCGGGAGCGGATACGCAGTATTTT
v_gene: TRBV6-5; abundance: .; len: 16; j_gene: TRBJ2-3; d_gene: .; CDR3aa: CASSYRWLKGTDTQYF; CDR3nt: TGTGCCAGCAGTTACCGATGGCTAAAGGGGACAGATACGCAGTATTTT
v_gene: TRBV11-2; abundance: .; len: 16; j_gene: TRBJ2-7; d_gene: TRBD2; CDR3aa: CASSLISWGGVHEQYF; CDR3nt: TGTGCCAGCAGCTTAATCTCTTGGGGGGGAGTCCACGAGCAGTACTTC
v_gene: TRBV2; abundance: .; len: 16; j_gene: TRBJ2-1; d_gene: TRBD2; CDR3aa: CASRYRTSGLDNEQFF; CDR3nt: TGTGCCAGCAGATATAGGACTAGCGGATTAGACAATGAGCAGTTCTTC
v_gene: TRBV9; abundance: .; len: 18; j_gene: TRBJ2-2; d_gene: TRBD2; CDR3aa: CASSANARLAGATGELFF; CDR3nt: TGTGCCAGCAGCGCCAACGCCCGACTAGCGGGAGCCACCGGGGAGCTGTTTTTT
v_gene: TRBV19; abundance: .; len: 17; j_gene: TRBJ2-7; d_gene: .; CDR3aa: CASSNNLRVGSTYEQYF; CDR3nt: TGTGCCAGTAGTAATAATCTCAGGGTAGGGAGTACCTACGAGCAGTACTTC
v_gene: TRBV19; abundance: .; len: 16; j_gene: TRBJ1-5; d_gene: .; CDR3aa: CASSRSGGGGNQPQHF; CDR3nt: TGTGCCAGTAGTAGATCGGGCGGGGGTGGCAATCAGCCCCAGCATTTT
v_gene: TRBV2; abundance: .; len: 13; j_gene: TRBJ1-4; d_gene: .; CDR3aa: CASSESGYRRLFF; CDR3nt: TGTGCCAGCAGTGAGTCTGGGTACAGGAGGCTGTTTTTT
v_gene: TRBV6-6; abundance: .; len: 11; j_gene: TRBJ2-1; d_gene: .; CDR3aa: CATYRANEQFF; CDR3nt: TGTGCCACCTACAGGGCAAATGAGCAGTTCTTC
v_gene: TRBV9; abundance: .; len: 12; j_gene: TRBJ1-1; d_gene: .; CDR3aa: CASSARGTEAFF; CDR3nt: TGTGCCAGCAGCGCGAGGGGGACTGAAGCTTTCTTT
v_gene: TRBV19; abundance: once; len: 12; j_gene: TRBJ2-1; d_gene: .; CDR3aa: CASSRSTNEQFF; CDR3nt: TGTGCCAGTAGTAGGTCCACGAATGAGCAGTTCTTC
v_gene: TRBV6-1; abundance: few; len: 12; j_gene: TRBJ2-1; d_gene: .; CDR3aa: CASGGQTNEQFF; CDR3nt: TGTGCCAGTGGGGGACAAACCAATGAGCAGTTCTTC
v_gene: TRBV19; abundance: .; len: 18; j_gene: TRBJ2-6; d_gene: TRBD2; CDR3aa: CASSIVKAGGFGANVLTF; CDR3nt: TGTGCCAGTAGTATAGTTAAAGCGGGAGGGTTTGGGGCCAACGTCCTGACTTTC
v_gene: TRBV2; abundance: .; len: 16; j_gene: TRBJ1-5; d_gene: TRBD1; CDR3aa: CASRVGGQGSNQPQHF; CDR3nt: TGTGCCAGCAGGGTCGGCGGACAGGGATCTAATCAGCCCCAGCATTTT
v_gene: TRBV23-1; abundance: .; len: 18; j_gene: TRBJ2-1; d_gene: TRBD1; CDR3aa: CASTPRGPTLLVYNEQFF; CDR3nt: TGCGCCAGCACCCCGAGGGGGCCCACACTCTTAGTCTACAATGAGCAGTTCTTC
v_gene: TRBV7-2; abundance: .; len: 15; j_gene: TRBJ2-7; d_gene: .; CDR3aa: CASSSALFQFYEQYF; CDR3nt: TGTGCCAGCAGCTCCGCACTTTTCCAGTTCTACGAGCAGTACTTC
v_gene: TRBV7-9; abundance: .; len: 16; j_gene: TRBJ1-5; d_gene: TRBD1; CDR3aa: CASSLDLAGGGQPQHF; CDR3nt: TGTGCCAGCAGCTTAGATTTGGCAGGGGGCGGGCAGCCCCAGCATTTT
v_gene: TRBV2; abundance: .; len: 15; j_gene: TRBJ2-3; d_gene: .; CDR3aa: CASSAQEGITDTQYF; CDR3nt: TGTGCCAGCAGCGCCCAGGAGGGAATCACAGATACGCAGTATTTT
v_gene: TRBV27; abundance: .; len: 11; j_gene: TRBJ2-7; d_gene: .; CDR3aa: CASREGYEQYF; CDR3nt: TGTGCCAGCAGGGAAGGTTACGAGCAGTACTTC
v_gene: TRBV7-9; abundance: .; len: 15; j_gene: TRBJ1-1; d_gene: TRBD1; CDR3aa: CASSFPGQGDTEAFF; CDR3nt: TGTGCCAGCAGCTTCCCGGGACAGGGTGACACTGAAGCTTTCTTT
v_gene: TRBV9; abundance: once; len: 15; j_gene: TRBJ2-3; d_gene: TRBD1; CDR3aa: CASSPRTGATDTQYF; CDR3nt: TGTGCCAGCAGCCCAAGGACAGGGGCGACAGATACGCAGTATTTT
v_gene: TRBV10-3; abundance: .; len: 11; j_gene: TRBJ2-7; d_gene: .; CDR3aa: CAISELYEQYF; CDR3nt: TGTGCCATCAGTGAACTTTACGAGCAGTACTTC
v_gene: TRBV5-1; abundance: .; len: 14; j_gene: TRBJ2-3; d_gene: TRBD1; CDR3aa: CASKDRTSTDTQYF; CDR3nt: TGCGCCAGCAAGGACAGGACTAGCACAGATACGCAGTATTTT
v_gene: TRBV7-8; abundance: .; len: 16; j_gene: TRBJ2-5; d_gene: TRBD1; CDR3aa: CASSLEGGFDQETQYF; CDR3nt: TGTGCCAGCAGCTTAGAAGGGGGCTTTGACCAAGAGACCCAGTACTTC
v_gene: TRBV28; abundance: .; len: 12; j_gene: TRBJ2-7; d_gene: .; CDR3aa: CASSVPGREQYF; CDR3nt: TGTGCCAGCAGTGTCCCCGGGCGGGAGCAGTACTTC
v_gene: TRBV18; abundance: .; len: 14; j_gene: TRBJ1-5; d_gene: .; CDR3aa: CASSPGGSNQPQHF; CDR3nt: TGTGCCAGCTCACCGGGGGGTAGCAATCAGCCCCAGCATTTT
v_gene: TRBV6-1; abundance: .; len: 14; j_gene: TRBJ1-2; d_gene: .; CDR3aa: CASSVDRRTYGYTF; CDR3nt: TGTGCCAGCAGTGTTGACCGACGGACCTATGGCTACACCTTC
v_gene: TRBV5-5; abundance: .; len: 14; j_gene: TRBJ2-1; d_gene: TRBD2; CDR3aa: CASSLERAGYEQFF; CDR3nt: TGTGCCAGCAGCTTGGAACGAGCGGGGTATGAGCAGTTCTTC
v_gene: TRBV5-4; abundance: .; len: 14; j_gene: TRBJ2-1; d_gene: TRBD1; CDR3aa: CASSQDRGNNEQFF; CDR3nt: TGTGCCAGCAGCCAAGACAGGGGGAACAATGAGCAGTTCTTC
v_gene: TRBV12-5; abundance: .; len: 13; j_gene: TRBJ2-1; d_gene: .; CDR3aa: CASVKDPYNEQFF; CDR3nt: TGTGCTAGTGTCAAGGACCCTTACAATGAGCAGTTCTTC
v_gene: TRBV6-1; abundance: .; len: 13; j_gene: TRBJ2-4; d_gene: .; CDR3aa: CASSEAPVTVRYF; CDR3nt: TGTGCCAGCAGTGAGGCCCCGGTCACTGTTCGGTACTTC
v_gene: TRBV5-4; abundance: few; len: 13; j_gene: TRBJ2-3; d_gene: .; CDR3aa: CASNKGAQGGSNF; CDR3nt: TGTGCCAGCAACAAGGGAGCCCAGGGGGGCAGTAATTTT
v_gene: TRBV7-9; abundance: once; len: 16; j_gene: TRBJ1-2; d_gene: .; CDR3aa: CASSLRAPSRDYGYTF; CDR3nt: TGTGCCAGCAGCTTAAGGGCCCCCAGTCGAGACTATGGCTACACCTTC
v_gene: TRBV10-3; abundance: .; len: 13; j_gene: TRBJ2-1; d_gene: .; CDR3aa: CAIRLREDNEQFF; CDR3nt: TGTGCCATCCGACTGAGGGAGGACAATGAGCAGTTCTTC
v_gene: TRBV11-2; abundance: .; len: 16; j_gene: TRBJ1-5; d_gene: .; CDR3aa: CASSLGAGTTYQPQHF; CDR3nt: TGTGCCAGCAGCTTAGGGGCCGGGACGACGTATCAGCCCCAGCATTTT
v_gene: TRBV6-5; abundance: .; len: 13; j_gene: TRBJ1-1; d_gene: .; CDR3aa: CASSYRRNTEAFF; CDR3nt: TGTGCCAGCAGTTACAGGAGGAACACTGAAGCTTTCTTT